The source of this T cell receptor (beta chain) is a study of cytomegalovirus exposure and HLA in healthy donors (dated by TCRdb to about 2017). For the wider study: An earlier analysis of roughly 610 of the donors reported about 300 Gb of sequence data and 100 million to 120 million unique TCR beta sequences obtained from 180 million or so T cells. The study used immunosequencing to profile the T cell repertoires of approximately 690 subjects and linked those repertoires to cytomegalovirus serostatus. The later analysis used no new phenotypic data to find candidate immune exposures, relying instead on TCR beta sequences and their occurrence across donors. The study aimed to test whether cataloging public T cell receptors could reveal signatures of past pathogen exposure. In a later analysis, previously published TCR beta repertoires from more than 500 donors were re-analyzed and high-resolution HLA genotyping was added so that TCR occurrence patterns could be studied. Besides the first cohort of roughly 660 subjects, a separate validation cohort made up of roughly 120 different subjects was used. To predict cytomegalovirus infection status, the study brought together high-throughput TCR immunosequencing, statistical association of individual TCRs with disease status, and machine learning. All discovery cohort repertoires had been generated on a single sequencing platform. HLA typing covered class I and class II loci at four-digit resolution. To decide whether each TCR beta V gene segment behaved as functional or pseudogenic, an earlier analysis of several hundred of the donors relied on high-throughput TCR beta sequencing. Genome-wide SNP genotypes for about 60% of the roughly 670 donors were used in a later genetic analysis, which treated that subset as a discovery cohort. Approximately 300 gigabases of sequencing data and around 88 million unique TCR sequences made up an early release that covered under 750 HLA-typed donors. Typing coverage differed by locus: A, B, C, DRB1 and DQB1 were typed in about 629-640 donors, DQA1 in approximately 520, DPA1 in over 600, and DPB1 in just under 480. Donor age, sex, ethnicity and CMV serostatus were collected together with the repertoire data. A handful of DR-DQ haplotypes were handled as single units for association and clustering because linkage in the cohort was strong. The genetic ancestry cluster associated with self-reported Caucasian donors included approximately 85% of the approximately 430 genotyped donors. Among 300 to 500 genotyped donors of the cohort, an average of roughly 230,000 unique TCR beta nucleotide sequences was sequenced per donor, of which approximately 19% were non-productive. The study at large found these results: According to the authors, the approach could potentially be generalized to other disease states and immunological phenotypes. According to a later analysis, parvovirus B19, influenza, CMV and Epstein-Barr virus appeared linked to several top co-occurrence clusters. A cluster of highly shared sequence variants was judged likely to represent a technical artifact of the sequencing pipeline. V-gene and J-gene trimming of TCR beta chains was associated with a missense DCLRE1C variant in a later genetic analysis, and the association was replicated in an independent cohort. Specific HLA alleles were associated with more than 15,000 TCR beta sequences at a false discovery rate of 0.05 in a later analysis. A later analysis found that TCR association rates varied across HLA loci, with DRB1 alleles showing the most associated TCRs and HLA-C alleles the fewest. Across donors, most TCR sequences were observed very rarely, whereas some public TCRs were present in many individuals. The cohort was sequenced for TCR beta chains only, and without alpha or paired-chain data the features that could be detected were limited. Some IMGT-functional V segments, including TRBV6-2 and TRBV6-3, could not be told apart with the 87-base-pair reads, so those segments were excluded. Because some donors lacked HLA typing at each locus, the association tests relied only on the typed subset. The presence/absence analyses assumed that sequencing depth was roughly uniform across donors, and that assumption may not be true. Most CMV-associated TCR beta chains appeared to be HLA-restricted in a later analysis, and the HLA associations seemed to be driven largely by CMV exposure. Compared with equally common non-associated chains, HLA-associated TCR beta chains in a later analysis were more clonally expanded and had lower generation probabilities. For the cohort, immune exposure information was limited to CMV serostatus. In the study, 150 to 200 TCR beta chains were listed as associated with cytomegalovirus. Some 16 rarely observed V segments, including chromosome 9 orphons, were excluded from the earlier analysis of several hundred of the donors because counts were too low. Strong co-occurrence of HLA alleles, especially DR and DQ, made assigning TCR associations to individual alleles difficult. Correlated functional status among segregating V segments might reflect linkage disequilibrium, but an unknown experimental factor could not be ruled out. A further reported finding was that TCR beta sequences accurately predicted the HLA-A and HLA-B alleles for most subjects in the first cohort. In both the original and validation cohorts, the classifier was reported to diagnose cytomegalovirus status with high specificity and sensitivity. An earlier analysis of 587 of the donors showed that most TCR beta V segments appeared in productive rearrangements either about 90% or about 30% of the time, which broadly matched IMGT annotations. A few of the identified cytomegalovirus-associated TCR beta chains were confirmed in vitro to be specific for cytomegalovirus antigens. According to a later genetic analysis, donors in an Asian-associated ancestry cluster had fewer N-insertions in productive TCRs than the approximately 710-donor mean.

To note about this clone: The antigen this receptor binds is unknown. No base qualities exist here, and no much larger clone lies one base off it.

Library construction relied on the immunoSEQ multiplex PCR assay. For the multiplex PCR, a mixture combining 60 forward primers for TCR Vbeta segments and 13 reverse primers for TCR Jbeta segments was used. Amplification of the CDR3 region of rearranged TCR beta genes was performed with a multiplex PCR assay on genomic DNA. The Illumina HiSeq System was used to sequence the amplified TCR beta libraries as 87-base-pair reads. On the authors' methods: In a later analysis, approximately 74 million unique TCR beta chains were counted across the 666 repertoires, and approximately 11 million of these chains were shared by at least two donors. To remove PCR and sequencing errors, raw reads were error-corrected and collapsed into unique sequences using a nearest-neighbor algorithm that merged closely related sequences. V, D and J gene segments were assigned by aligning CDR3 sequences to IMGT reference sequences. For a sequence to be retained, a match of at least six nucleotides was required to both a V gene segment and a J gene segment. Rearrangements were classified as productive when the CDR3 lacked stop codons and remained in frame with V and J, and all other rearrangements were classified as non-productive. CDR3 was defined by IMGT convention, running from the second conserved V-encoded cysteine to the conserved J-encoded phenylalanine. In an earlier analysis of 500 to 650 of the donors, sequences lacking an unambiguous match to a single V gene segment were excluded. An earlier analysis of a few hundred of the donors called V segments functional above 56.7% productive rearrangements and segregating when the between-donor standard deviation exceeded 5%. To diagnose cytomegalovirus status from the catalog of TCR beta chain sequences, a statistical classification framework was built. V and J gene assignment, in a later analysis, came from comparing TCR nucleotide sequences with IMGT/GENE-DB human TR gene sequences. A later analysis assigned CDR3 sequences and most-parsimonious VDJ recombination scenarios with the TCRdist pipeline. In a later analysis, every TCR beta chain was defined by the combination of its CDR3 amino acid sequence and its V-gene family, and reads without a unique V-gene family were dropped. A later analysis removed 600 or so highly shared, low-generation-probability nucleotide sequences to deal with suspected cross-contamination and a sequencing artifact. In a later analysis, a clonal expansion index was calculated for each public chain from normalized within-repertoire ranks of inferred template counts. Generation probabilities in a later analysis came from a VDJ recombination model fitted to out-of-frame rearrangements, and those results were checked against IGoR. In a later analysis, TCR-TCR, TCR-HLA and TCR-CMV co-occurrence was scored with hypergeometric tests, and a repertoire-size bias correction was applied to TCR pairs. To estimate false discovery rates, a later analysis permuted the HLA or CMV assignments 20 times. In a later analysis, co-occurring TCRs were grouped with DBSCAN, and TCRdist sequence similarity was added when clustering was performed within HLA-allele-positive subsets. Repertoires with fewer than 30,000 or more than 120,000 public chains were left out of co-occurrence clustering, as were five repertoires with anomalous nucleotide sharing. Drawn from immuneACCESS, this table holds only the in-frame rearrangements with V and J called that TCRdb kept. Clones are partly lost; checked studies trace under half to an unresolved V gene and leave the rest unexplained. From that table come the V and J calls and clone size; the DNA was used to work out D and trimming. The sample profile shows about 90,000 clones; under 80% of them were found once. The top ten clones comprise roughly 1.9% of the sample.

In total, over 600 healthy bone marrow donors made up the cohort. At the time of sampling, every cohort member was nominally healthy, though immune exposures that went unrecorded were likely present. The donor tested CMV seronegative, placing the donor among the 352 seronegative members of the cohort. Every donor gave a peripheral blood sample, and the peripheral blood mononuclear cells from that sample were used for TCR beta sequencing. The Qiagen DNeasy Blood Extraction Kit was used to extract genomic DNA from the blood cell samples. The germline V gene encodes CDR1 SGDLS and CDR2 YYNGEE. The germline V and J ends show losses of 5 bases and 5 bases respectively, and no gene match explains 8 bases of the junction. Counted from cysteine to phenylalanine, this CDR3 has 14 amino acids. Left in the record is the CDR3 DNA by itself, 42 bases read in frame from the first base.

This receptor was identified in a boy aged 5-17 years in good health and CMV-seronegative. Recombination connected TRBV9 to TRBJ2-7; a stretch of 9 junction bases matches TRBD2. What was sequenced was PBMCs. The CDR3 amino acid sequence is: CASSGSGRGNEQYF. The sequenced DNA: TGTGCCAGCAGTGGTAGCGGGAGAGGAAACGAGCAGTACTTC.